These T cell receptor beta chains were read from a single sample in a study of T cell repertoires in cytomegalovirus infection. TCRdb processed the reads anew with MiXCR; each CDR3 protein has one entry. The table lists 40,000 to 55,000 distinct CDR3 sequences, roughly 20% of them singletons. These receptors have no identified antigens. Material: CD8+ T cells from cultured PBMCs, obtained from culture after CMV antigen stimulation. The source of these receptors is a human donor in good health (CMV status not recorded). Some clones in this sample may be carry-over from other donors' samples. Each CDR3 is given with its conserved first and last residue. Fields, in order: J gene, clone size, D gene, V gene, CDR3 DNA, CDR3 protein. A D gene is named only where the DNA matches it firmly. The listing skips clone size in some rows; elsewhere it reads once, few, many or a size class.

>TRBJ1-5|few|.|TRBV6-2/TRBV6-3
TGTGCCAGCAGTTATTGGTCAAGCAATCAGCCCCAGCATTTT
CASSYWSSNQPQHF
>TRBJ2-5|.|.|TRBV7-2
TGTGCCAGCAGCCTGAGATTCCGAGCGATGGAGGAGACCCAGTACTTC
CASSLRFRAMEETQYF
>TRBJ2-1|.|TRBD2|TRBV6-4
TGTGCCAGCAGCGCACCTAGCGGAGAAGGGTCCCGTTCCTACAATGAGCAGTTCTTC
CASSAPSGEGSRSYNEQFF
>TRBJ2-1|.|.|TRBV24-1
TGTGCCACCAGTGATTCGGTGCGGGACGAGCATTATGAGCAGTTCTTC
CATSDSVRDEHYEQFF
>TRBJ2-7|.|TRBD2|TRBV7-9
TGTGCCAGCAGCTTGCCGGGACTACACTACGAGCAGTACTTC
CASSLPGLHYEQYF
>TRBJ2-6|.|.|TRBV6-2/TRBV6-3
TGTGCCGTTGTGTCCCAACCCCGAACCGGGGCCAACGTCCTGACTTTC
CAVVSQPRTGANVLTF
>TRBJ1-6|few|.|TRBV10-3
TGTGCCATCAGTGCGGAGGGATCGAGTAATTCACCCCTCCACTTT
CAISAEGSSNSPLHF
>TRBJ2-7|.|.|TRBV7-6
TGTGCCAGCAGCTCCTGGGACTTCTCCTACGAGCAGTACTTC
CASSSWDFSYEQYF
>TRBJ1-5|.|.|TRBV7-2
TGTGCCAGCAGCTTATCTTTGGTGGGGAGTCAGCCCCAGCATTTT
CASSLSLVGSQPQHF
>TRBJ2-7|few|.|TRBV7-6
TGTGCCAGCAGCTTAGGTGTAGGTGACTACGAGCAGTACTTC
CASSLGVGDYEQYF
>TRBJ2-3|many|.|TRBV6-5
TGTGCCAGCAGTCTACGACAGGGAGGTGCAGATACGCAGTATTTT
CASSLRQGGADTQYF
>TRBJ2-1|.|.|TRBV10-3
TGTGCCATCAGTGTAGGGCGGGACGCACTGTACAATGAGCAGTTCTTC
CAISVGRDALYNEQFF
>TRBJ2-5|many|.|TRBV6-1
TGTGCCAGCAGGGCCCCCAAGGTCTCGGAGACCCAGTACTTC
CASRAPKVSETQYF
>TRBJ2-7|many|TRBD2|TRBV7-9
TGTGCCGGAGGGACTAGCCCTTACGAGCAGTACTTC
CAGGTSPYEQYF
>TRBJ2-7|few|.|TRBV6-2/TRBV6-3
TGTGCCAGCAGATCCCCGGTAAGCTCCTACGAGCAGTACTTC
CASRSPVSSYEQYF
>TRBJ2-2|.|TRBD1|TRBV13
TGTGCCAGCAGCTTAACCCACCCGGTCGCAGGGGGCGGGGAGCTGTTTTTT
CASSLTHPVAGGGELFF
>TRBJ2-1|.|TRBD1|TRBV6-2/TRBV6-3
TGTGCCAGCAGTTACCGGACAGGGGGCTCCTACAATGAGCAGTTCTTC
CASSYRTGGSYNEQFF
>TRBJ2-5|.|TRBD2|TRBV4-2
TGTGCCAGCAGCCAAGATAGGAGCGGCGGGGGGGAGACCCAGTACTTC
CASSQDRSGGGETQYF
>TRBJ1-1|few|.|TRBV12-3/TRBV12-4
TGTGCCAGCAGTTTTGTCTCTACTGAAGCTTTCTTT
CASSFVSTEAFF
>TRBJ2-1|.|TRBD1|TRBV7-8
TGTGCCAGCAGCGATGACAGGGAAGGGAATAATGAGCAGTTCTTC
CASSDDREGNNEQFF
>TRBJ2-2|.|TRBD1|TRBV7-9
TGTGCCAGCAGCCCCGGACAGGAGGAGACCGGGGAGCTGTTTTTT
CASSPGQEETGELFF
>TRBJ1-1|many|.|TRBV29-1
TGCAGCGTCCTTCCGGGACAAAACACTGAAGCTTTCTTT
CSVLPGQNTEAFF
>TRBJ2-1|.|TRBD2|TRBV7-6
TGTGCCAGCAGCCGAGTGGGGGGGACCTACAATGAGCAGTTCTTC
CASSRVGGTYNEQFF
>TRBJ1-1|.|.|TRBV7-9
TGTGCCAGCACCTCGGTAGCGAGCACTGAAGCTTTCTTT
CASTSVASTEAFF
>TRBJ2-1|.|TRBD2|TRBV5-4
TGTGCCAGCAGCACAATTACTAGCGGGGGGGCGGTTGAGCAGTTCTTC
CASSTITSGGAVEQFF
>TRBJ2-5|.|TRBD1|TRBV6-2/TRBV6-3
TGTGCCAGCAGTGACAGGGTCGAGACCCAGTACTTC
CASSDRVETQYF
>TRBJ2-2|few|.|TRBV7-9
TGTGCCAGCAGCCTGGGGGGCACCGGGGAGCTGTTTTTT
CASSLGGTGELFF
>TRBJ2-7|.|.|TRBV20-1
TGCAGTGCTAGAGAAAGGGGTATCCACGAGCAGTACTTC
CSARERGIHEQYF
>TRBJ2-3|few|.|TRBV20-1
TGCAGTGCTAGAGGAGGGGCAGATACGCAGTATTTT
CSARGGADTQYF
>TRBJ2-1|many|TRBD2|TRBV20-1
TGCAGTGCTAGGACCCCGGGGGGGAAATTCAATGAGCAGTTCTTC
CSARTPGGKFNEQFF
>TRBJ2-7|few|.|TRBV6-2/TRBV6-3
TGTGCCAGCAGTCAAGACAGTTCCGCCTCCTACGAGCAGTACTTC
CASSQDSSASYEQYF
>TRBJ2-1|.|TRBD1|TRBV7-3
TGTGCCAGCAGCACAACAGGGGGAGCAAGGGATGAGCAGTTCTTC
CASSTTGGARDEQFF
>TRBJ1-1|once|.|TRBV5-6
TGTGCCAGCAGTCTTGGGTCCTTTGAAGCTTTCTTT
CASSLGSFEAFF
>TRBJ2-7|few|TRBD1|TRBV4-1
TGCGCCAGCAGCCAGGACAGGGGCCACGAGCAGTACTTC
CASSQDRGHEQYF
>TRBJ2-7|few|.|TRBV7-2
TGTGCCAGCAGCACCGTCGACAGGTACGAGCAGTACTTC
CASSTVDRYEQYF
>TRBJ2-7|.|.|TRBV11-2
TGTGCCAGCAGCACGGGTCCCTCCTACGAGCAGTACTTC
CASSTGPSYEQYF
>TRBJ2-5|.|.|TRBV7-2
TGTGCCAGCAGCTTAGCGGTTGGAGAGAGAGAGACCCAGTACTTC
CASSLAVGERETQYF
>TRBJ1-1|.|.|TRBV28
TGTGCCAGCAGTCCTTGGGGTACTGAAGCTTTCTTT
CASSPWGTEAFF
>TRBJ2-1|.|.|TRBV19
TGTGCCAGTAGTATATTAGGTGAGACAAGTGAGCAGTTCTTC
CASSILGETSEQFF
>TRBJ2-7|.|TRBD1|TRBV7-3
TGTGCCAGCGGACCCAGACAGGGAGCCCCCTACGAGCAGTACTTC
CASGPRQGAPYEQYF
>TRBJ2-1|.|.|TRBV6-2/TRBV6-3
TGTGCCAGCACACGACAGGATTACAATGAGCAGTTCTTC
CASTRQDYNEQFF
>TRBJ1-2|.|.|TRBV7-2
TGTGCCAGCGGAACTGGCAATGGCTACACCTTC
CASGTGNGYTF
>TRBJ2-1|.|.|TRBV7-9
TGTGCCAGCAGCCCCTCCCTCGGGCAGTTCTTC
CASSPSLGQFF
>TRBJ2-1|many|.|TRBV7-9
TGTGCCAGCAGCAGGCCCGGGAGTAGCTACAATGAGCAGTTCTTC
CASSRPGSSYNEQFF
>TRBJ2-1|few|.|TRBV19
TGTGCCAGTAGCCTCAATGGCAATGAGCAGTTCTTC
CASSLNGNEQFF
>TRBJ2-1|many|.|TRBV6-2/TRBV6-3
TGTGCCAGCAGTAGGATGGTCCGTCTTGGGACCTTCAGCTCCTACAATGAGCAGTTCTTC
CASSRMVRLGTFSSYNEQFF
>TRBJ2-2|.|TRBD2|TRBV7-2
TGTGCCAGCAGCTCCCCTAGCGGGGTCACCGGGGAGCTGTTTTTT
CASSSPSGVTGELFF
>TRBJ2-3|.|.|TRBV7-2
TGTGCCAGCAGCTCCATAGCGCGGCCCACAGATACGCAGTATTTT
CASSSIARPTDTQYF
>TRBJ2-7|once|.|TRBV4-2
TGTGCCAGCAGCCCAAAAGACTCACTACCCGTTGGAGAGCAGTACTTC
CASSPKDSLPVGEQYF
>TRBJ2-5|.|.|TRBV6-5
TGTGCCAGCAGACCCTCGGAGGAGACCCAGTACTTC
CASRPSEETQYF
>TRBJ2-2|many|.|TRBV7-2
TGTGCCAGCAGCCCCCGATCGGAATCAAACACCGGGGAGCTGTTTTTT
CASSPRSESNTGELFF
>TRBJ2-1|.|.|TRBV25-1
TGTGCCAGCAGTGATGGCGGCTCCTACAATGAGCAGTTCTTC
CASSDGGSYNEQFF
>TRBJ2-7|many|TRBD2|TRBV20-1
TGCAGTGCTAGTGCGGGAGGGCCTCTCGAGCAGTACTTC
CSASAGGPLEQYF
>TRBJ2-1|.|TRBD2|TRBV14
TGTGCCAGCAGCCAAGATCTCGGGGGGGGCCGGGGTGAGCAGTTCTTC
CASSQDLGGGRGEQFF
>TRBJ2-7|.|.|TRBV7-8
TGTGCCAGCAGCTTCCCGGAACAGGGATCCTACGAGCAGTACTTC
CASSFPEQGSYEQYF
>TRBJ1-2|medium-sized|TRBD1|TRBV6-5
TGTGCCAGCAGCTACTCAGGGGGCAGGGGCTACACCTTC
CASSYSGGRGYTF
>TRBJ2-7|.|.|TRBV6-6
TGTGCCAGCAGTTCACCTAGGGGGTCAGCCTCCTACGAGCAGTACTTC
CASSSPRGSASYEQYF
>TRBJ2-7|few|TRBD2|TRBV4-2
TGTGCCAGCAGCCAAGATCTGTTAGCGGGGGGAGACTACGAGCAGTACTTC
CASSQDLLAGGDYEQYF
>TRBJ2-1|.|.|TRBV7-2
TGTGCCAGCACCGGAGGGGGGTTGCATGAGCAGTTCTTC
CASTGGGLHEQFF
>TRBJ2-7|.|TRBD2|TRBV6-5
TGTGCCAGCAGTTACTCTTTAGCGGGAGGCTACGAGCAGTACTTC
CASSYSLAGGYEQYF